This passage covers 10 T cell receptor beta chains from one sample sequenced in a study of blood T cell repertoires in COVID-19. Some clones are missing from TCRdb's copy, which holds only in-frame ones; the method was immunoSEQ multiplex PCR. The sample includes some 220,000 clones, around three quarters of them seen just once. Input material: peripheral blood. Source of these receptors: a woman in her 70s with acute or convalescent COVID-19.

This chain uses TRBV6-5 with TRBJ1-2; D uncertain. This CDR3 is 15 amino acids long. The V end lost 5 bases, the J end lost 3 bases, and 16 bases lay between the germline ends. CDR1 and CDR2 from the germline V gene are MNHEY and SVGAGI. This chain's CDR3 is CASSKGGRADYGYTF. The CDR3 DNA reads TGTGCCAGCAGTAAGGGAGGGAGGGCGGACTATGGCTACACCTTC.

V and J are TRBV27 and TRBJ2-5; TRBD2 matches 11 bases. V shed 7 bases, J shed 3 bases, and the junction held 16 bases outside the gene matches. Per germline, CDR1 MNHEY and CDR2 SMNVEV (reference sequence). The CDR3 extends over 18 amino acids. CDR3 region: CASISSWTSGFPKETQYF. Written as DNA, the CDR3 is TGTGCCAGCATTTCGTCGTGGACTAGCGGGTTTCCAAAAGAGACCCAGTACTTC.

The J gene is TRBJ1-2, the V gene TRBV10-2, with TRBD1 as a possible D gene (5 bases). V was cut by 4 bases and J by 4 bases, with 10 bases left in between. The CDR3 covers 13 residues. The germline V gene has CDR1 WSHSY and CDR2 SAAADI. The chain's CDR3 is CASSAFDSYGYTF. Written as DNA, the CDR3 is TGCGCCAGCAGTGCCTTCGACAGCTATGGCTACACCTTC.

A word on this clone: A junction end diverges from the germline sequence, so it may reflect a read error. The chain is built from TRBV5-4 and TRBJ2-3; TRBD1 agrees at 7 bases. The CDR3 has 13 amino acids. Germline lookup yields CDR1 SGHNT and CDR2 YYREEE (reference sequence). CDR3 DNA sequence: TGTGCCAGCAGCCCTGATGGTTGGGACAGAGGGAATTTT. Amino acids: CASSPDGWDRGNF. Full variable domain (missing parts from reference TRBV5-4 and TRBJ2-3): ETGVTQSPTHLIKTRGQQVTLRCSSQSGHNTVSWYQQALGQGPQFIFQYYREEENGRGNFPPRFSGLQFPNYSSELNVNALELDDSALYLCASSPDGWDRGNFGPGTRLTVL.

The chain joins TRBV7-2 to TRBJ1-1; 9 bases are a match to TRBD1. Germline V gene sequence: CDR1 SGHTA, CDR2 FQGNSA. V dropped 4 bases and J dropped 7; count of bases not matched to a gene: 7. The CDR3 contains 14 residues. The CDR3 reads CASSSGTGMVEAFF. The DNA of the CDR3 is TGTGCCAGCAGCTCAGGGACAGGGATGGTTGAAGCTTTCTTT. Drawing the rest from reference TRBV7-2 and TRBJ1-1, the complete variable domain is GAGVSQSPSNKVTEKGKDVELRCDPISGHTALYWYRQSLGQGLEFLIYFQGNSAPDKSGLPSDRFSAERTGGSVSTLTIQRTQQEDSAVYLCASSSGTGMVEAFFGQGTRLTVV.

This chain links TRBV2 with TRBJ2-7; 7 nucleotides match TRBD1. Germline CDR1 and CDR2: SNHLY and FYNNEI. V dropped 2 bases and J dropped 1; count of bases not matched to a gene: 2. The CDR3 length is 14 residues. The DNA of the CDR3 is TGTGCCAGCAGTGAACAGGGGGAGTCCTACGAGCAGTACTTC. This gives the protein CASSEQGESYEQYF. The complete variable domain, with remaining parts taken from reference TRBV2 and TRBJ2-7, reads EPEVTQTPSHQVTQMGQEVILRCVPISNHLYFYWYRQILGQKVEFLVSFYNNEISEKSEIFDDQFSVERPDGSNFTLKIRSTKLEDSAMYFCASSEQGESYEQYFGPGTRLTVT.

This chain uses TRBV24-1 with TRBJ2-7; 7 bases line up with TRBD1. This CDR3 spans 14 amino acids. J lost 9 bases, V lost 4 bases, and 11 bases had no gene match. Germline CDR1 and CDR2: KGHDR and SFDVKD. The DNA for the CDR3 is TGTGCCACCAGTGAGCAAGCACAGGGGAAGGGGCAGTACTTC. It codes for CATSEQAQGKGQYF.

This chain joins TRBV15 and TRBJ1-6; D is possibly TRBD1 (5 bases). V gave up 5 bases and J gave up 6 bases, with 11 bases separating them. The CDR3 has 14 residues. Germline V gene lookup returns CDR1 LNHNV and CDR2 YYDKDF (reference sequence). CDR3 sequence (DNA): TGTGCCACCAGCGGGAGGACACCTAATTCACCCCTCCACTTT. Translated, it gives CATSGRTPNSPLHF. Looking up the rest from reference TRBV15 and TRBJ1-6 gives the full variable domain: DAMVIQNPRYQVTQFGKPVTLSCSQTLNHNVMYWYQQKSSQAPKLLFHYYDKDFNNEADTPDNFQSRRPNTSFCFLDIRSPGLGDTAMYLCATSGRTPNSPLHFGNGTRLTVT.

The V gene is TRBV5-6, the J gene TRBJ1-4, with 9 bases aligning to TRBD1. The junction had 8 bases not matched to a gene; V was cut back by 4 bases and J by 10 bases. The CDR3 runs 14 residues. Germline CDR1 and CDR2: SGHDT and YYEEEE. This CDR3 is CASSADRGLVKLFF. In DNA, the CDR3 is TGTGCCAGCAGCGCCGACAGGGGGTTAGTAAAACTGTTTTTT.

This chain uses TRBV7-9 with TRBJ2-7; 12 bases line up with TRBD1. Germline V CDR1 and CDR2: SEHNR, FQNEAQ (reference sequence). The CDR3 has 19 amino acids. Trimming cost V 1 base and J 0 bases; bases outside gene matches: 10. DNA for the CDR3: TGTGCCAGCAGCTTAGACCCGGGACAGGGGGCGATAGGCTCCTACGAGCAGTACTTC. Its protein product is CASSLDPGQGAIGSYEQYF.